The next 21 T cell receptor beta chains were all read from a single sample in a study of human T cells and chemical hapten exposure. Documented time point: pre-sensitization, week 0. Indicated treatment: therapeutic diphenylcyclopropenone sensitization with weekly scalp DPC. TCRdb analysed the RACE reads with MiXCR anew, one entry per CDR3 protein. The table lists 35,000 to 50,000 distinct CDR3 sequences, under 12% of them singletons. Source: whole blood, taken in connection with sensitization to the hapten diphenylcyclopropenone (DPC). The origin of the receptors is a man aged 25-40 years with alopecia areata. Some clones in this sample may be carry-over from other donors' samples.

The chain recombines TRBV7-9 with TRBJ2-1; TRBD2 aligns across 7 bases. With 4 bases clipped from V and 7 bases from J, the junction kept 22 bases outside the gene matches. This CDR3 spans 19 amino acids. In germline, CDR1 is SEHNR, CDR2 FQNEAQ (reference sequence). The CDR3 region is CASSSTRNRDYHIPNEQFF. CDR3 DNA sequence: TGTGCCAGCAGCTCAACACGAAACCGGGACTATCATATTCCAAATGAGCAGTTCTTC.

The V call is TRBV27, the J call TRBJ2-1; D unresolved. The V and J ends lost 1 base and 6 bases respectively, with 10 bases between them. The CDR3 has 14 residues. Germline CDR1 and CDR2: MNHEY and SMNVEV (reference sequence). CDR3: CASSLYRTVNEQFF. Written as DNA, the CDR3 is TGTGCCAGCAGTTTATATAGGACGGTCAATGAGCAGTTCTTC.

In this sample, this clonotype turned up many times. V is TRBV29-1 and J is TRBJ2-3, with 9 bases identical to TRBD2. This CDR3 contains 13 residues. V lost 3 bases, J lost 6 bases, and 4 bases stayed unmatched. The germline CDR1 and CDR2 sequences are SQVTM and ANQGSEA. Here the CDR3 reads CSVEGLAVDTQYF. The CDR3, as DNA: TGCAGCGTTGAGGGACTAGCAGTGGATACGCAGTATTTT.

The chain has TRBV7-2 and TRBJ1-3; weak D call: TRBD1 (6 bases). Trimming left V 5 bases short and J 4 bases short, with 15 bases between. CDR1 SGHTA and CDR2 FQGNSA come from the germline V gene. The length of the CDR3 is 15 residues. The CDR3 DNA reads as TGTGCCAGCAGCCACCTGCGGGGGGCCGGAAACACCATATATTTT. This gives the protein CASSHLRGAGNTIYF.

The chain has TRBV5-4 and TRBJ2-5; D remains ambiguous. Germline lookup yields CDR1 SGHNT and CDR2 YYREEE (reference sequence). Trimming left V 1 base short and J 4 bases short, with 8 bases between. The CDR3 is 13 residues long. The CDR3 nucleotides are TGTGCCAGCAGCTTGTTGGACGTAGAGACCCAGTACTTC. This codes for CASSLLDVETQYF.

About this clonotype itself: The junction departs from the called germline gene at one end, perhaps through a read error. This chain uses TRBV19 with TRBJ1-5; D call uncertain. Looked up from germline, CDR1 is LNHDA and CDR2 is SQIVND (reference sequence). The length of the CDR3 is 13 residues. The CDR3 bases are TGTGCCAGTAGTATTTCAGGTAATCAGCCCCGGCATTTT. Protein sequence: CASSISGNQPRHF.

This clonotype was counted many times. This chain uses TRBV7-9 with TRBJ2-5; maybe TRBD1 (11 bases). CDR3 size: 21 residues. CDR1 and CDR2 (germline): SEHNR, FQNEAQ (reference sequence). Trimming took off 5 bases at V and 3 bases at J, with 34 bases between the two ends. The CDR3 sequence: CASSADRGQGAISGRKETQYF. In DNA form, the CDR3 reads TGTGCCAGCAGCGCCGACCGTGGACAGGGGGCTATTAGCGGGAGGAAAGAGACCCAGTACTTC.

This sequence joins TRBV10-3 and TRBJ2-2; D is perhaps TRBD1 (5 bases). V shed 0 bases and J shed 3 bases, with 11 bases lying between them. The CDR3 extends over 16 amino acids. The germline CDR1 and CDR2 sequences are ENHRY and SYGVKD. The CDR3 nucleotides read TGTGCCATCAGTGAGTCGTACAGGCAGGACACCGGGGAGCTGTTTTTT. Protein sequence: CAISESYRQDTGELFF.

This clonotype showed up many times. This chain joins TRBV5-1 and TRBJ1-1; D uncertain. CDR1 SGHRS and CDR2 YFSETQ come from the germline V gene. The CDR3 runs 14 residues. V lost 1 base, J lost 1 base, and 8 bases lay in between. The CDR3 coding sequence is TGCGCCAGCAGCTTGTTTATAGGGAACACTGAAGCTTTCTTT. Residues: CASSLFIGNTEAFF.

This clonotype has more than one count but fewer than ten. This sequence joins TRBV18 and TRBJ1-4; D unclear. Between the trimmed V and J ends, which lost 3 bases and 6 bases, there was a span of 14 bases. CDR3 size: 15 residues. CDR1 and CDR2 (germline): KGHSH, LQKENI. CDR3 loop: CASSPGDGIHEKLFF. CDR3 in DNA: TGTGCCAGCTCACCGGGCGATGGGATCCATGAAAAACTGTTTTTT.

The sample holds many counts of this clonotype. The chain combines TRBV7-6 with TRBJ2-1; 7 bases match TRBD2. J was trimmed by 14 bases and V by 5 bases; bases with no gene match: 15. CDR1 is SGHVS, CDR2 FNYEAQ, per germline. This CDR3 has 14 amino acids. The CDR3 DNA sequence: TGTGCCAGCAGCCCCAAAAGGGCGGGAGTTGGAGAGTTCTTC. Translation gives CASSPKRAGVGEFF. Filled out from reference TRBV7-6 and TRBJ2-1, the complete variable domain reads GAGVSQSPRYKVTKRGQDVALRCDPISGHVSLYWYRQALGQGPEFLTYFNYEAQQDKSGLPNDRFSAERPEGSISTLTIQRTEQRDSAMYRCASSPKRAGVGEFFGPGTRLTVL.

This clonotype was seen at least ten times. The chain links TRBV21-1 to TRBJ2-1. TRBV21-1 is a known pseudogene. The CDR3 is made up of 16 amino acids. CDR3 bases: TGTGCCAGCAGCAAAGTTTACGGGACCTCCTACAATGAGCAGTTCTTC. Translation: CASSKVYGTSYNEQFF.

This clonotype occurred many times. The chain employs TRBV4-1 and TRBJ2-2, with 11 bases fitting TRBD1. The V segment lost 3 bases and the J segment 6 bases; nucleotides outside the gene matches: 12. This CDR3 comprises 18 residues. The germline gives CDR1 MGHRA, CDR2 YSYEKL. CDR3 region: CASSQRTGGASGPGELFF. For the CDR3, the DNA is TGCGCCAGCAGCCAGCGGACAGGGGGCGCTTCTGGGCCCGGGGAGCTGTTTTTT.

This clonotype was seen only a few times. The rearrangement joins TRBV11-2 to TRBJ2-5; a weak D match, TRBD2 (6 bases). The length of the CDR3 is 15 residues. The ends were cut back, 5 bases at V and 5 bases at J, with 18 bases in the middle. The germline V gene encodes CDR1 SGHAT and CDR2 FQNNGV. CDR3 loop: CASSLVPGDRETQYF. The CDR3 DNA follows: TGTGCCAGCAGCCTCGTCCCGGGGGATCGGGAGACCCAGTACTTC.

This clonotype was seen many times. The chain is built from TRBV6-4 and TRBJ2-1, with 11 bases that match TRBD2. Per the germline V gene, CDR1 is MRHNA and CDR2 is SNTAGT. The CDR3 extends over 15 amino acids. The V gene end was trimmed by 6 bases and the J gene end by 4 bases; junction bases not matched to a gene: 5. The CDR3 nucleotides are TGTGCCAGCAGCGCTGGACTAGCGGGTTACAATGAGCAGTTCTTC. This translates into CASSAGLAGYNEQFF.

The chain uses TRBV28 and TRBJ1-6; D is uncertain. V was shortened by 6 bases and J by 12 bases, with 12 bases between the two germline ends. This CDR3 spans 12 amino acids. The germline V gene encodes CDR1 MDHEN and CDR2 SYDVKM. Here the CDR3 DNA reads TGTGCCAGCAGCCGGACCAATATACCCCTCCACTTT. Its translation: CASSRTNIPLHF.

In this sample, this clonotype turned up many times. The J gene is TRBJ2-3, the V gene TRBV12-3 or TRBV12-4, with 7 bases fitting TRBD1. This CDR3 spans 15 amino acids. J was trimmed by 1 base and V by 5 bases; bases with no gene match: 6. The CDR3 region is CASSPDRVGTDTQYF. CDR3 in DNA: TGTGCCAGCAGTCCCGACAGGGTTGGCACAGATACGCAGTATTTT.

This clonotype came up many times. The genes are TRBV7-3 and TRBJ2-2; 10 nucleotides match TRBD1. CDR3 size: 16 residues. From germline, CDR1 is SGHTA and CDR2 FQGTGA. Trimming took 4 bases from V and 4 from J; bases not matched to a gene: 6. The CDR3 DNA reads TGTGCCAGCAGCTCAACCGGGACAGGGGTCACCGGGGAGCTGTTTTTT. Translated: CASSSTGTGVTGELFF.

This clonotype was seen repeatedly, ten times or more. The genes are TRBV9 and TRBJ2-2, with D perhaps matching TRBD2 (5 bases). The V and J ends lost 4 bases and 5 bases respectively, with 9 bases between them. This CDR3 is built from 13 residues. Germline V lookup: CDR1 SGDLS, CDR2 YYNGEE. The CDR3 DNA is TGTGCCAGCAGCCCCCCGGGGACCGGGGAGCTGTTTTTT. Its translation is CASSPPGTGELFF.

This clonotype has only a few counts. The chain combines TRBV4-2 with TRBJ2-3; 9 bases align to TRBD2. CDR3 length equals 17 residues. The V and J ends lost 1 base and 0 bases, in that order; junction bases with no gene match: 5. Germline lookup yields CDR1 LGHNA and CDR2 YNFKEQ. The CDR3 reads CASSQVPAGGSTDTQYF. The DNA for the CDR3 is TGTGCCAGCAGCCAAGTTCCGGCGGGAGGGAGCACAGATACGCAGTATTTT.

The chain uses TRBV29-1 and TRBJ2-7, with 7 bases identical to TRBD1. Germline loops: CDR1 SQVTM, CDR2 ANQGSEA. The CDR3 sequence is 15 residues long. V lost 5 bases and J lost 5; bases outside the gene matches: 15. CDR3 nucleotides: TGCAGCGTTTCCCCCCGGGACAGAAGCCTTAACGAGCAGTACTTC. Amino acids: CSVSPRDRSLNEQYF.